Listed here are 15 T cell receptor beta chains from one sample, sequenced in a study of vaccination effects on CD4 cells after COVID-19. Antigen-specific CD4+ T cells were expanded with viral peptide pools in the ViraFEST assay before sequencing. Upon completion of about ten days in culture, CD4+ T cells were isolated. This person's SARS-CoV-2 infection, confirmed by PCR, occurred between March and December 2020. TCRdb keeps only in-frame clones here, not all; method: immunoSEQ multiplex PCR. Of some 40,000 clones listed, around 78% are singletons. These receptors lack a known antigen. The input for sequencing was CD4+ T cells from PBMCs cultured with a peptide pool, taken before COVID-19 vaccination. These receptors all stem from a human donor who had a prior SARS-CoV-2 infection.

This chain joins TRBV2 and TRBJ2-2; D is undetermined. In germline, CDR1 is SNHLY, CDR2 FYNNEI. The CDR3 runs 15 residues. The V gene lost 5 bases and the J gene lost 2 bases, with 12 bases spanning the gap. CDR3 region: CASSIGRANTGELFF. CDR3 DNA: TGTGCCAGCAGTATTGGAAGGGCTAACACCGGGGAGCTGTTTTTT.

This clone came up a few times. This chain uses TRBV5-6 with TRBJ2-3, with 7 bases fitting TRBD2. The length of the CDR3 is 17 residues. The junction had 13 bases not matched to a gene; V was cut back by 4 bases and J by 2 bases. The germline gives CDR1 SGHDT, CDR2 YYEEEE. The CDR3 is CASSRRVSGLITDTQYF. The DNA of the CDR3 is TGTGCCAGCAGCCGACGTGTTAGCGGGCTTATCACAGATACGCAGTATTTT.

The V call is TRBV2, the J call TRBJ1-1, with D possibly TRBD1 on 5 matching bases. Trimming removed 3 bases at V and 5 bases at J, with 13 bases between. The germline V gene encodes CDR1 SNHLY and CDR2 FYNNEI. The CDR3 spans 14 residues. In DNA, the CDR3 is TGTGCCAGCAGTGAGGAGGGTTCAGGGACTGAAGCTTTCTTT. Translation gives CASSEEGSGTEAFF.

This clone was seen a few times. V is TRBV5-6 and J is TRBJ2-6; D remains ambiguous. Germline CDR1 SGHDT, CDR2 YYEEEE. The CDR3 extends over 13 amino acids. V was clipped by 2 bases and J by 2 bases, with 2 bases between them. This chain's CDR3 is CASSLPGANVLTF. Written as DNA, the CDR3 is TGTGCCAGCAGCTTACCTGGGGCCAACGTCCTGACTTTC.

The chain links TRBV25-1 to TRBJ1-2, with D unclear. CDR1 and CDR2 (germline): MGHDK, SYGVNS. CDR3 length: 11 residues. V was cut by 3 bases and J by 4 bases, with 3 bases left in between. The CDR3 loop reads CASSDTYGYTF. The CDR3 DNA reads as TGTGCCAGCAGTGACACCTATGGCTACACCTTC.

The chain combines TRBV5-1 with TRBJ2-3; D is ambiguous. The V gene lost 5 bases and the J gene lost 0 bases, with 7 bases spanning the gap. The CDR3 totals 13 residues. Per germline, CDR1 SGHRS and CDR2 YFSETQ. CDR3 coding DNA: TGCGCCAGCAGGGGCACTAGCACAGATACGCAGTATTTT. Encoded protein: CASRGTSTDTQYF.

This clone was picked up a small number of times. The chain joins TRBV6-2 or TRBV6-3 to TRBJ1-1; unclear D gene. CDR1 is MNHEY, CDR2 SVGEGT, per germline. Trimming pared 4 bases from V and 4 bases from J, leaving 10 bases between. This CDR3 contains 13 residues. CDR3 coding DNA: TGTGCCAGCAGTTCTATAAGAGGCACTGAAGCTTTCTTT. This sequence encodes CASSSIRGTEAFF.

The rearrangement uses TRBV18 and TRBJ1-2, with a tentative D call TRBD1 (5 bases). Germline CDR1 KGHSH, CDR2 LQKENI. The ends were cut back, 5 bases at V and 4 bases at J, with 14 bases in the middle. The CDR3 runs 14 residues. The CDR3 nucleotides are TGTGCCAGCTCATCAGAACACCAGGGCTATGGCTACACCTTC. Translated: CASSSEHQGYGYTF.

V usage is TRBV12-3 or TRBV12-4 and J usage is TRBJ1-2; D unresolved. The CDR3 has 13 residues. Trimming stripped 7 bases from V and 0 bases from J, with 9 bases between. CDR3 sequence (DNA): TGTGCCAGCAAAAGGACGGCTAACTATGGCTACACCTTC. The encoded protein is CASKRTANYGYTF.

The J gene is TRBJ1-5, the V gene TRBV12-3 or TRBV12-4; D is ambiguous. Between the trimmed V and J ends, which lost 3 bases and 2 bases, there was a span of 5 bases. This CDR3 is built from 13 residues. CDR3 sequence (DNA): TGTGCCAGCAGTTTGTCGGGCAATCAGCCCCAGCATTTT. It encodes CASSLSGNQPQHF.

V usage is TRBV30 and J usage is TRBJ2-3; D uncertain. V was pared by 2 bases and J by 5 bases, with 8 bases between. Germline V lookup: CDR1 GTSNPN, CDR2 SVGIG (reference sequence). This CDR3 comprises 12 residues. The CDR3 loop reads CAWSFPGDTQYF. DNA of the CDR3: TGTGCCTGGAGTTTCCCGGGAGATACGCAGTATTTT.

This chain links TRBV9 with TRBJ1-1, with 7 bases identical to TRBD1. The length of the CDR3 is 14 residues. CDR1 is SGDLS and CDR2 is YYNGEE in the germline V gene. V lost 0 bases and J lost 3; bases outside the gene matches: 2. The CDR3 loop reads CASSVDQGDTEAFF. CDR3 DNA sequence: TGTGCCAGCAGCGTAGATCAGGGGGACACTGAAGCTTTCTTT.

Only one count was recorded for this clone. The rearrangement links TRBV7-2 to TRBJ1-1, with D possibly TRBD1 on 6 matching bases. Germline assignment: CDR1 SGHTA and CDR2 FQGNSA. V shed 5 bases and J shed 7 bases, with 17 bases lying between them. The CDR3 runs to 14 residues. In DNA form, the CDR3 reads TGTGCCAGCAGCACAAGAAACAGGGATGGTGAAGCTTTCTTT. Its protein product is CASSTRNRDGEAFF.

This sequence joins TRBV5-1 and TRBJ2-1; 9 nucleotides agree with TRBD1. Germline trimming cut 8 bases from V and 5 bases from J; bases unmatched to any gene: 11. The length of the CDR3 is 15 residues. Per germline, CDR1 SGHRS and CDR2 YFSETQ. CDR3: CASRAGTGINNEQFF. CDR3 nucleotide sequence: TGCGCCAGTCGAGCGGGGACAGGGATAAACAATGAGCAGTTCTTC.

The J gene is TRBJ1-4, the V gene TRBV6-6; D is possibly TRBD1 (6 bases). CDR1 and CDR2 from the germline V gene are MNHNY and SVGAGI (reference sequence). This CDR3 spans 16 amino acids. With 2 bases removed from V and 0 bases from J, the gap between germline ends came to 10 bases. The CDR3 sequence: CASSYGGTATNEKLFF. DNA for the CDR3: TGTGCCAGCAGTTACGGGGGCACAGCAACTAATGAAAAACTGTTTTTT.